This T cell receptor (beta chain) appears in the sequencing data of a study of cytomegalovirus exposure and HLA in healthy donors. Study overall: An analysis done earlier identified more than 100 million unique TCR beta sequences from approximately 200 million T cells.

The CDR3 is 14 residues long. CDR1 and CDR2 from the germline V gene are SGHTA and FQGNSA. Trimming took off 2 bases at V and 2 bases at J, with 10 bases between the two ends. Worth noting for this clone: Its antigen is not known.

The PCR made use of 60 Vbeta and 13 Jbeta primers. As processed by the authors: Unique TCR beta chains totaled roughly 80 million in a later count, with around 11 million of them shared. Profiled with immunoSEQ multiplex PCR; TCRdb holds only in-frame clones, not every one. The DNA gave D and trimming, while V, J and clone size come from that table. This sample carries fewer than 250,000 clones, 87% of them seen once, and the ten largest clones take 1% to 1.4%. Notes on the study in general: Reported performance of the classifier showed diagnosis of cytomegalovirus status with high specificity and sensitivity. The authors confirmed in vitro that a few CMV-associated chains were specific for CMV antigens.

This receptor was taken from a boy aged 2-9 years in good health and CMV-seronegative. The rearrangement joins TRBV7-2 to TRBJ2-7, with D possibly matching TRBD2 (5 bases). Sequencing used PBMCs. Here the CDR3 DNA reads TGTGCCAGCAGCTTATCGTCGGGAACCTACGAGCAGTACTTC. Residues: CASSLSSGTYEQYF.